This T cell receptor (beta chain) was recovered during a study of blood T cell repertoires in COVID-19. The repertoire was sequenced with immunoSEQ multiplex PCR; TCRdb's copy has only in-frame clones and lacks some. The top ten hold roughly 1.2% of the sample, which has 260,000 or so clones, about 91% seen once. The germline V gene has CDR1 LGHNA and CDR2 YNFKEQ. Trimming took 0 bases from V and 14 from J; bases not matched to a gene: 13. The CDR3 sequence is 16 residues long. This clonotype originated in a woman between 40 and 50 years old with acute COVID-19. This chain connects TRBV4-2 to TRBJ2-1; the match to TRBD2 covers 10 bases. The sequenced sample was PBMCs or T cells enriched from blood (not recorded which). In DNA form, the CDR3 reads TGTGCCAGCAGCCAAGACCCTAGCGGGGGAATTCTCCCGAAGTTCTTC. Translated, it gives CASSQDPSGGILPKFF.